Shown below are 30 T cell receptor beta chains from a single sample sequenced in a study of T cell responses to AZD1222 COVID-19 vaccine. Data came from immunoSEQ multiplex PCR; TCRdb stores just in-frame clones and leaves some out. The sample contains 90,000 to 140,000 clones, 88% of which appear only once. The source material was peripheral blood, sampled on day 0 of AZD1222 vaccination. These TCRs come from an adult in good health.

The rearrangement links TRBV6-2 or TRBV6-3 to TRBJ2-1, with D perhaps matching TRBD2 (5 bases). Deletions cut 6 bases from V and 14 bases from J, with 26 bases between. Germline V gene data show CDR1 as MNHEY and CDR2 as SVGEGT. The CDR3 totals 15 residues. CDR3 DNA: TGTGCCAGCAGCGTTACACTAGAAATCACTCCAGGAGAGTTCTTC. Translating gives CASSVTLEITPGEFF.

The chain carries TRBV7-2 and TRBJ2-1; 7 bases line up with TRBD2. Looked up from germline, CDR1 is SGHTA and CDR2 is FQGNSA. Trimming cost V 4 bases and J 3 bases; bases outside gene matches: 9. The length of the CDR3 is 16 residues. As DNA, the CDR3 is TGTGCCAGCAGCTCGCAAACCTGGACTAGCTACAATGAGCAGTTCTTC. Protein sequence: CASSSQTWTSYNEQFF.

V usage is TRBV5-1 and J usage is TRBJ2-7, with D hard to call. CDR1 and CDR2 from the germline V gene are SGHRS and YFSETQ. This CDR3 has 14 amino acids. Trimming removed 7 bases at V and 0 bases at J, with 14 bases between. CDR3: CASQQAVSSYEQYF. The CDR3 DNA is TGCGCCAGCCAGCAGGCGGTGAGCTCCTACGAGCAGTACTTC.

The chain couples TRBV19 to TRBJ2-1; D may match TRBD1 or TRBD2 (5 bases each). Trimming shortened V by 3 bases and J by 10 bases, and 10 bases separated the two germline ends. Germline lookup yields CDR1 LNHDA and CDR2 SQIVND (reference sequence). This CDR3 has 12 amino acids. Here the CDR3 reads CASSMPEGEQFF. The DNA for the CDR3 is TGTGCCAGTAGTATGCCCGAGGGGGAGCAGTTCTTC.

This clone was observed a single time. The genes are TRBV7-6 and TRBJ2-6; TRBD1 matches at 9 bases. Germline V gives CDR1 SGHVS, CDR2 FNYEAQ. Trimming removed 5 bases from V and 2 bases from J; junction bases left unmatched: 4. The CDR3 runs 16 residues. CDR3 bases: TGTGCCAGCAGCCTAAGGACAGGGGCTGGGGCCAACGTCCTGACTTTC. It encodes CASSLRTGAGANVLTF.

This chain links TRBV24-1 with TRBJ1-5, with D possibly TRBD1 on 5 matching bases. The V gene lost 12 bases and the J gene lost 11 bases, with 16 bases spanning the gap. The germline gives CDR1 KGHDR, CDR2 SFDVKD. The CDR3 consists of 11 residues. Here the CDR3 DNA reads TGTGCCGCGGGCGGGGGTTATTCCCAGCATTTT. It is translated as CAAGGGYSQHF.

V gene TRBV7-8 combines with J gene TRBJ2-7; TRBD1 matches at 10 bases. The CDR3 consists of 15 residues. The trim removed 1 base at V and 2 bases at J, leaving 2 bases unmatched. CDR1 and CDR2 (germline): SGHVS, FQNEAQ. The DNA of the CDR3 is TGTGCCAGCAGCTTAGGCGGGACAGGGGCCTACGAGCAGTACTTC. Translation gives CASSLGGTGAYEQYF.

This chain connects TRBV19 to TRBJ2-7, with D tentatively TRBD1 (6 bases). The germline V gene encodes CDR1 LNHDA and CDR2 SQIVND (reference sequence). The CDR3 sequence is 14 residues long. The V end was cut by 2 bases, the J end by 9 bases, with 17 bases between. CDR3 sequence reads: CASSIRDIDLGQYF. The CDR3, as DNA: TGTGCCAGTAGTATACGGGACATAGACCTTGGGCAGTACTTC.

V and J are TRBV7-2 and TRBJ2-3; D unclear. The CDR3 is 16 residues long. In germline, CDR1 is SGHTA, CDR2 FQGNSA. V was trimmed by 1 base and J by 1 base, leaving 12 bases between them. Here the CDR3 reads CASSLEWDLGTDTQYF. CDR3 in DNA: TGTGCCAGCAGCTTAGAATGGGATTTGGGCACAGATACGCAGTATTTT.

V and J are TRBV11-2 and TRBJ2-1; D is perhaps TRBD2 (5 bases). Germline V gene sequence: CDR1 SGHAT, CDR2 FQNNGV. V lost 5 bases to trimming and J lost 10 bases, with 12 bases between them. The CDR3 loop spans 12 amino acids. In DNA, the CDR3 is TGTGCCAGCAGCCACCCTAGCAGCGAGCAGTTCTTC. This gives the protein CASSHPSSEQFF.

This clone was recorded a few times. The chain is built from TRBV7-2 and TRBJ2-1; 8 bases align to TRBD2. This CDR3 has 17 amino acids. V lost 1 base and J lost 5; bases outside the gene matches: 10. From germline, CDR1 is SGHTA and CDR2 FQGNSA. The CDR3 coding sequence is TGTGCCAGCAGCTTAGACGGGGGCGGGAGGTACGACAATGAGCAGTTCTTC. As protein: CASSLDGGGRYDNEQFF.

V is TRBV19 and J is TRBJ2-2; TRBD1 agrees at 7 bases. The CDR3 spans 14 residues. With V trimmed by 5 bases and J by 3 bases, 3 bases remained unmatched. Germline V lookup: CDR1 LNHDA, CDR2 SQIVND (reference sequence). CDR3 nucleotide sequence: TGTGCCAGTAGTGTGGACAGGTACACCGGGGAGCTGTTTTTT. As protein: CASSVDRYTGELFF.

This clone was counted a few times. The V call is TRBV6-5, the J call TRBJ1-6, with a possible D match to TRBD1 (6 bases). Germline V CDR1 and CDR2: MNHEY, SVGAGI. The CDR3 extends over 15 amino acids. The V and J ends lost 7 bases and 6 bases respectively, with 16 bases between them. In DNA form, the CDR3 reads TGTGCCAGCACAAAAGACAGGTCATCTAATTCACCCCTCCACTTT. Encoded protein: CASTKDRSSNSPLHF.

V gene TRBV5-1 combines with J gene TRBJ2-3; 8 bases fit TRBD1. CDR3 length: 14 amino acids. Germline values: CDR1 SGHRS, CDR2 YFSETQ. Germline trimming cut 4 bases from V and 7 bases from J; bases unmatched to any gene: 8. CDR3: CASSPQGASYTQYF. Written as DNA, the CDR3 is TGCGCCAGCAGCCCTCAGGGGGCCTCCTATACGCAGTATTTT.

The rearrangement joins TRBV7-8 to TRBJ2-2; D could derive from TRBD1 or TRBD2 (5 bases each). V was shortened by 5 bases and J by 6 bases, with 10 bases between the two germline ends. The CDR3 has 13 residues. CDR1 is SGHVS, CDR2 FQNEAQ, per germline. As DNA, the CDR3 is TGTGCCAGCAGCCGGGACGGGGCCGGGGAGCTGTTTTTT. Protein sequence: CASSRDGAGELFF.

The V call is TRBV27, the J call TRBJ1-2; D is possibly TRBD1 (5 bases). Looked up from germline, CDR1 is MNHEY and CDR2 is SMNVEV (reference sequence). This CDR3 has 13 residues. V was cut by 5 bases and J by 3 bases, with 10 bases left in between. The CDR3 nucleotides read TGTGCCAGCAGTCTCCGGGGGGACTATGGCTACACCTTC. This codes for CASSLRGDYGYTF.

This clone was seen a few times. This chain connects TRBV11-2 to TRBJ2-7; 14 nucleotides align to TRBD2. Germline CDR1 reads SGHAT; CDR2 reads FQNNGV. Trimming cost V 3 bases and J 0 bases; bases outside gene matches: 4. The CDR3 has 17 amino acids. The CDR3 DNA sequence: TGTGCCAGCAGCTTTGGGACTAGCGGGAGACCCTCCTACGAGCAGTACTTC. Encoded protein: CASSFGTSGRPSYEQYF.

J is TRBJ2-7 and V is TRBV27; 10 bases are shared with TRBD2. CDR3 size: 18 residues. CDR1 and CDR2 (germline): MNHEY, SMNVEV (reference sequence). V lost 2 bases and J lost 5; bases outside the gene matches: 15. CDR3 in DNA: TGTGCCAGCAGTTTACCTAGTCGAAGGTCTAGCGGGAGAAACGAGCAGTACTTC. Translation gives CASSLPSRRSSGRNEQYF.

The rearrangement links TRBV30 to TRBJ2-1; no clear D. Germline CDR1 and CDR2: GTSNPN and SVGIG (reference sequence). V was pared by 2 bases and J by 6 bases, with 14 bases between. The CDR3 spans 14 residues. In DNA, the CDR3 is TGTGCCTGGAGTACCACCAGCACGGGCAATGAGCAGTTCTTC. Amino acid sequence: CAWSTTSTGNEQFF.

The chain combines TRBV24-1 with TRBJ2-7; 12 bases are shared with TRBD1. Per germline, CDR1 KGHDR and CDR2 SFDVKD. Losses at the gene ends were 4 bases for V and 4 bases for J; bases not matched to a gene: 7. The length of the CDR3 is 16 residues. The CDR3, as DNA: TGTGCCACCAGTGAGACCGGGACAGGGGGCAAGTACGAGCAGTACTTC. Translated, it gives CATSETGTGGKYEQYF.

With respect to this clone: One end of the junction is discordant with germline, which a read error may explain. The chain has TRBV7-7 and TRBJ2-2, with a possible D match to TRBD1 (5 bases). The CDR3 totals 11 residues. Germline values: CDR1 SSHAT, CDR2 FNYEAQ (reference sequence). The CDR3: CASRATGELFF. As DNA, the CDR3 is TGTGCTAGCAGGGCCACCGGGGAGCTGTTTTTT.

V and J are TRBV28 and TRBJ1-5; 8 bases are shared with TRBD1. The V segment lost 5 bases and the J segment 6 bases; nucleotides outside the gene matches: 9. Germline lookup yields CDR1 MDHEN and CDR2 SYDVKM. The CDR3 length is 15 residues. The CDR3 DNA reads TGTGCCAGCAGTCCCGGGACAGGCGCCGCTCAGCCCCAGCATTTT. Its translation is CASSPGTGAAQPQHF.

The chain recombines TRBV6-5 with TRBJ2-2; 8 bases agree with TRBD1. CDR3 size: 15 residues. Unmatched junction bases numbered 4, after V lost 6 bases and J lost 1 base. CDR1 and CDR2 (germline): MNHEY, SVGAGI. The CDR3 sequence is CASRLGTGNTGELFF. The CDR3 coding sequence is TGTGCCAGCAGGTTGGGGACAGGGAACACCGGGGAGCTGTTTTTT.

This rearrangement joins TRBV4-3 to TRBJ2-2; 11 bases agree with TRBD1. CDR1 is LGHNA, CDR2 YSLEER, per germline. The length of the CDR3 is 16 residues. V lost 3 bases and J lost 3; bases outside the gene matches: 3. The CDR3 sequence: CASSQDRGLYTGELFF. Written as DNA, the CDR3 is TGCGCCAGCAGCCAGGACAGGGGGCTTTACACCGGGGAGCTGTTTTTT.

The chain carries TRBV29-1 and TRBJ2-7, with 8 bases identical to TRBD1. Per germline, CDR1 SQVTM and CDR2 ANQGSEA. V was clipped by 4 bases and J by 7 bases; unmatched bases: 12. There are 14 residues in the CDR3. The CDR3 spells CSVAPFQGAREQYF. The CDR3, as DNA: TGCAGCGTTGCCCCCTTCCAGGGGGCGCGGGAGCAGTACTTC.

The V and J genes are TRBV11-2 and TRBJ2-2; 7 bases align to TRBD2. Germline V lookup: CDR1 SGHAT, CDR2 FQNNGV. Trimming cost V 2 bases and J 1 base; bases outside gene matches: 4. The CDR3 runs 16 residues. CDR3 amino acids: CASSLMSGVNTGELFF. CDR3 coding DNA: TGTGCCAGCAGCTTAATGAGCGGGGTGAACACCGGGGAGCTGTTTTTT. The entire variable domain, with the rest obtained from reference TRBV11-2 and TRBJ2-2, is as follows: EAGVAQSPRYKIIEKRQSVAFWCNPISGHATLYWYQQILGQGPKLLIQFQNNGVVDDSQLPKDRFSAERLKGVDSTLKIQPAKLEDSAVYLCASSLMSGVNTGELFFGEGSRLTVL.

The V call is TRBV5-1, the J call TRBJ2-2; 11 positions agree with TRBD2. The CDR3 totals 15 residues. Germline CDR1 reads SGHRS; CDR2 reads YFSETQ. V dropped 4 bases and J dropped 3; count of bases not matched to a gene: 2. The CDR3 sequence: CASSLGLADTGELFF. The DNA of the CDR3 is TGCGCCAGCAGCCTGGGACTAGCGGACACCGGGGAGCTGTTTTTT.

The CDR3 is CASGLGQQSSPLHF. In nucleotides, the CDR3 is TGTGCCAGCGGTTTGGGACAGCAGAGTTCACCCCTCCACTTT. The chain carries TRBV3-1 (or the pseudogene TRBV3-2) and TRBJ1-6, with 7 bases identical to TRBD1. The trim removed 8 bases at V and 9 bases at J, leaving 10 bases unmatched. The CDR3 consists of 14 residues. CDR1 and CDR2 from the germline V gene are LGHDT and YNNKEL (reference sequence).

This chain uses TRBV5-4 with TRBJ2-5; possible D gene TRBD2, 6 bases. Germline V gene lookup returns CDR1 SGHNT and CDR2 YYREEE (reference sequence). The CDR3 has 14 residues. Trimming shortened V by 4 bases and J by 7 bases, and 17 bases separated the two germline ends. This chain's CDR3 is CASSAVRGGGTQYF. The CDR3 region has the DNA TGTGCCAGCAGCGCGGTGAGGGGAGGTGGGACCCAGTACTTC.

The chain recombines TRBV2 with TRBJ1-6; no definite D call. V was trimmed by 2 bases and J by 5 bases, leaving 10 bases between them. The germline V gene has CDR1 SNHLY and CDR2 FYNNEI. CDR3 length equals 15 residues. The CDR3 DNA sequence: TGTGCCAGCAGTGAAATGGGCAGCAATAATTCACCCCTCCACTTT. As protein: CASSEMGSNNSPLHF.